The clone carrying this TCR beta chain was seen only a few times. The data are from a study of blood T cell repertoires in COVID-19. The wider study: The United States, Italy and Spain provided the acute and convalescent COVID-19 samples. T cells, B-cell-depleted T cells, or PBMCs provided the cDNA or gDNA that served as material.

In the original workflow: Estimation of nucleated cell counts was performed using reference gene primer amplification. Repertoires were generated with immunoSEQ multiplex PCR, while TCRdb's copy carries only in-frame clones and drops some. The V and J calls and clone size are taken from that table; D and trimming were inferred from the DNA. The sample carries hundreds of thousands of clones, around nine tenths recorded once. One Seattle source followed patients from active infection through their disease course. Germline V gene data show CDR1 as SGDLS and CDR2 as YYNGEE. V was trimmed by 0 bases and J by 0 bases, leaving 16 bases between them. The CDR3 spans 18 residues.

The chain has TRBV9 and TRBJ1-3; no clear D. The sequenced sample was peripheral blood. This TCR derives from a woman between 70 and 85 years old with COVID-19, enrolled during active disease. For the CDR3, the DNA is TGTGCCAGCAGCGTAGGAGTTAGTCAGGCGTCCTCTGGAAACACCATATATTTT. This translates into CASSVGVSQASSGNTIYF. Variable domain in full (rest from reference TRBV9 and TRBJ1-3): DSGVTQTPKHLITATGQRVTLRCSPRSGDLSVYWYQQSLDQGLQFLIQYYNGEERAKGNILERFSAQQFPDLHSELNLSSLELGDSALYFCASSVGVSQASSGNTIYFGEGSWLTVV.